Each of the 15 T cell receptor beta chains below was sequenced from the same sample in a study of glioma-infiltrating T cells. Amplification of TCR alpha and beta CDR3 regions from RNA used iRepertoire nested multiplex PCR. In TCRdb, the multiplex PCR reads were re-called with MiXCR into one record per CDR3 protein. The repertoire holds fewer than 200,000 distinct CDR3 sequences, with about 46% as singletons. Sequences were obtained from glioma tissue, nonneoplastic brain tissue, or PBMCs (not recorded which). Receptors were obtained from a human donor with low-grade glioma or glioblastoma, undergoing nonglioma brain surgery, or in good health (not recorded which).

Notes on this clonotype: A much larger clone sits a single nucleotide away, making a read error possible. CDR3 sequence: CASRESRTGTYEQYF. DNA for the CDR3: TGTGCCAGCAGGGAGTCCCGGACAGGGACCTACGAGCAGTACTTC. The chain employs TRBV28 and TRBJ2-7; 8 nucleotides align to TRBD1. The CDR3 sequence is 15 residues long. With 6 bases clipped from V and 2 bases from J, the junction kept 9 bases outside the gene matches. Germline loops: CDR1 MDHEN, CDR2 SYDVKM.

The J gene is TRBJ2-5, the V gene TRBV27; TRBD2 matches at 11 bases. The CDR3 is 18 residues long. The germline V gene encodes CDR1 MNHEY and CDR2 SMNVEV (reference sequence). Unmatched junction bases numbered 15, after V lost 0 bases and J lost 9 bases. The CDR3 reads CASSLSSVGLAGPRSQYF. The CDR3 bases are TGTGCCAGCAGTTTATCAAGTGTAGGACTAGCGGGCCCCCGGTCCCAGTACTTC.

This clonotype was seen repeatedly, ten times or more. The V call is TRBV10-2, the J call TRBJ2-7, with 7 bases identical to TRBD1. CDR3 size: 12 residues. The V gene's germline CDR1 is WSHSY and CDR2 SAAADI. Trimming cost V 7 bases and J 1 base; bases outside gene matches: 1. The CDR3 is CASKTGSYEQYF. The CDR3 bases are TGCGCCAGCAAGACAGGGTCCTACGAGCAGTACTTC.

This clonotype was seen repeatedly, ten times or more. This chain joins TRBV6-2 or TRBV6-3 and TRBJ1-1; no reliable D call. The CDR3 consists of 13 residues. Germline CDR1 MNHEY, CDR2 SVGEGT. V was cut by 2 bases and J by 0 bases, with 4 bases left in between. Written as DNA, the CDR3 is TGTGCCAGCAGTTACAGCATGAACACTGAAGCTTTCTTT. Translated, it gives CASSYSMNTEAFF.

This clonotype appeared many times. This sequence joins TRBV2 and TRBJ2-3; 10 nucleotides line up with TRBD2. V dropped 10 bases and J dropped 4; count of bases not matched to a gene: 11. This CDR3 is built from 15 residues. CDR1 is SNHLY and CDR2 is FYNNEI in the germline V gene. The CDR3 sequence is CATQTGLAGADTQYF. DNA of the CDR3: TGTGCCACCCAAACCGGGCTAGCGGGAGCAGATACGCAGTATTTT. The full variable domain, rest sourced from reference TRBV2 and TRBJ2-3, is EPEVTQTPSHQVTQMGQEVILRCVPISNHLYFYWYRQILGQKVEFLVSFYNNEISEKSEIFDDQFSVERPDGSNFTLKIRSTKLEDSAMYFCATQTGLAGADTQYFGPGTRLTVL.

This clonotype was observed at least ten times. The chain uses TRBV5-4 and TRBJ2-1, with D hard to call. Trimming removed 0 bases from V and 4 bases from J, with 11 bases in between. The germline gives CDR1 SGHNT, CDR2 YYREEE (reference sequence). The CDR3 is 15 residues long. The CDR3 spells CASSLDQRAYNEQFF. For the CDR3, the DNA is TGTGCCAGCAGCTTGGATCAGCGCGCATACAATGAGCAGTTCTTC.

This clonotype was seen at least ten times. The V call is TRBV6-2 or TRBV6-3, the J call TRBJ1-1; D not resolved. This CDR3 is built from 15 residues. Deletions cut 2 bases from V and 1 base from J, with 11 bases between. The germline CDR1 and CDR2 sequences are MNHEY and SVGEGT. CDR3 protein: CASSYDRYENTEAFF. CDR3 bases: TGTGCCAGCAGTTACGATCGCTATGAGAACACTGAAGCTTTCTTT.

This chain links TRBV28 with TRBJ1-2; D gene ambiguous. Germline V gene lookup returns CDR1 MDHEN and CDR2 SYDVKM. The CDR3 runs to 14 residues. V lost 6 bases and J lost 8, with 19 bases in between. CDR3 sequence: CASRMESVVWGYTF. The CDR3 nucleotides read TGTGCCAGCAGGATGGAAAGTGTCGTGTGGGGCTACACCTTC.

As concerns this clonotype: The junction shows a germline mismatch at one end, possibly a read error. The V gene is TRBV6-9, the J gene TRBJ1-1; possible D gene TRBD1, 5 bases. The CDR3 totals 13 residues. CDR1 MNHGY and CDR2 SVAAGI come from the germline V gene. The CDR3 sequence: CASSWDGATKASF. DNA for the CDR3: TGTGCCAGCAGTTGGGATGGGGCCACTAAAGCTTCCTTT.

On this clonotype itself: A clone one base away is much larger, so this may be a read error. The rearrangement links TRBV6-1 to TRBJ2-7; 9 nucleotides match TRBD1. Germline assignment: CDR1 MNHNS and CDR2 SASEGT. This CDR3 region has 15 residues. CDR3 loop: CASSEASGQGNDQYF. For the CDR3, the DNA is TGTGCCAGCAGTGAAGCGTCCGGACAGGGGAACGATCAGTACTTC.

The chain has TRBV19 and TRBJ2-3, with a tentative D call TRBD2 (6 bases). From germline, CDR1 is LNHDA and CDR2 SQIVND (reference sequence). The length of the CDR3 is 14 residues. Trimming shortened V by 5 bases and J by 1 base, and 10 bases separated the two germline ends. CDR3 bases: TGTGCCAGTAGTCACGGAGGGGGCACAGATACGCAGTATTTT. Amino acid sequence: CASSHGGGTDTQYF.

Judged by abundance, this clonotype is medium-sized. The chain joins TRBV7-2 to TRBJ2-1, with a weak D call TRBD1 (6 bases). Looked up from germline, CDR1 is SGHTA and CDR2 is FQGNSA. Trimming removed 1 base from V and 5 bases from J, with 12 bases in between. This CDR3 spans 15 amino acids. Written as DNA, the CDR3 is TGTGCCAGCAGCTTAGAGCAGGGGATCCACAATGAGCAGTTCTTC. Amino acid sequence: CASSLEQGIHNEQFF.

Remarks on this clonotype: One end of the junction varies from germline; a read error may be responsible. V gene TRBV29-1 combines with J gene TRBJ2-3; TRBD1 agrees at 9 bases. The CDR3 spans 16 residues. Germline V gene data show CDR1 as SQVTM and CDR2 as ANQGSEA. As DNA, the CDR3 is TGCAGCGTCGCCGAGACAGGGGGTCTCAAGACAGATACGCAGTGTTTT. Residues: CSVAETGGLKTDTQCF.

V gene TRBV5-4 combines with J gene TRBJ2-1, with D hard to call. Germline-derived CDR1 and CDR2 are SGHNT and YYREEE (reference sequence). There are 16 residues in the CDR3. The germline V and J ends were trimmed by 5 bases and 0 bases, with 15 bases remaining between them. CDR3 nucleotides: TGTGCCAGCAGTACAAATTCAAGGAGCTCCTACAATGAGCAGTTCTTC. Translation: CASSTNSRSSYNEQFF.

This clonotype has just a few counts. A much larger clone sits a single nucleotide away, making a read error possible. This rearrangement joins TRBV27 to TRBJ2-3; 7 bases agree with TRBD1. Germline values: CDR1 MNHEY, CDR2 SMNVEV (reference sequence). The CDR3 contains 16 residues. The CDR3 nucleotides read TGTGCCACCAGTGATTATACCGGGACAGACAAAGATACGCAGTATTTT. Its translation is CATSDYTGTDKDTQYF.